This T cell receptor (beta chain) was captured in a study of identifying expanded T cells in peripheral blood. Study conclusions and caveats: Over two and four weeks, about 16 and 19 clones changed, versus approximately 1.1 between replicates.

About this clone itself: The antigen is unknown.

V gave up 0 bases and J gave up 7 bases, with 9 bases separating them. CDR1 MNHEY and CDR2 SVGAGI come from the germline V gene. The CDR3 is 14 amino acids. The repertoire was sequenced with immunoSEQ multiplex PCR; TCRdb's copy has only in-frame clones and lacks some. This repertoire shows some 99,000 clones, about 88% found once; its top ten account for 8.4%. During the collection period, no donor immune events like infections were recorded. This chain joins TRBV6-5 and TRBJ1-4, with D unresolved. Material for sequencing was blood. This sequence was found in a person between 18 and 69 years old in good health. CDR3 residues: CASSYSMSGEKLFF. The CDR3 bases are TGTGCCAGCAGTTACTCCATGAGTGGTGAAAAACTGTTTTTT.